The rows below give T cell receptor beta chains drawn from one sample of a study of cytotoxic CD8 clonotypes in ibrutinib-treated CLL. Method: immunoSEQ multiplex PCR; TCRdb's copy keeps in-frame clones and lacks some. Seen here are 110,000 to 150,000 clones, 70% to 80% observed once, and the top ten hold around 30%. Sequencing used PBMCs, obtained after 12 months of ibrutinib treatment. These receptors all stem from a human donor with chronic lymphocytic leukemia. Both conserved end residues are part of each CDR3. D genes are given only for firm matches. For some rows the clone size is stated as once, few or many, or as a class when expanded; others skip it.

clone_size,cdr3_length,v_call,j_call,d_call,cdr3_nt,cdr3_aa
-,11,TRBV7-9,TRBJ2-7,-,TGTGCCAGCAGCTCGGGCTCCGAGCAGTACTTC,CASSSGSEQYF
-,14,TRBV18,TRBJ2-1,-,TGTGCCAGCTCACCACGGGCGGCGGACAATGAGCAGTTCTTC,CASSPRAADNEQFF
-,11,TRBV11-1,TRBJ2-7,-,TGTGCCAGCACCTTCGCGGGGGAGCAGTACTTC,CASTFAGEQYF
-,15,TRBV28,TRBJ1-2,TRBD1,TGTGCCAGCAGTTCCTACGCGGGACAGGTCTATGGCTACACCTTC,CASSSYAGQVYGYTF
-,15,TRBV7-2,TRBJ2-7,-,TGTGCCAGCAGCCGAACGACAGGTCGATCCTACGAGCAGTACTTC,CASSRTTGRSYEQYF
-,10,TRBV7-9,TRBJ2-2,-,TGTGCCAGCAGCTTACGGGAGCTGTTTTTT,CASSLRELFF
-,12,TRBV27,TRBJ1-1,-,TGTGCCAGCATCGGACAGAACACTGAAGCTTTCTTT,CASIGQNTEAFF
-,13,TRBV6-6,TRBJ1-5,-,TGTGCCAGCAGTCACAGGAACAATCAGCCCCAGCATTTT,CASSHRNNQPQHF
-,14,TRBV2,TRBJ2-3,-,TGTGCCAGCAGTGAACGGGCTCGCACAGATACGCAGTATTTT,CASSERARTDTQYF
-,17,TRBV4-2,TRBJ1-6,TRBD1,TGTGCCAGCAGCCAGGAGATATGGGACAGGCGTAATTCACCCCTCCACTTT,CASSQEIWDRRNSPLHF
-,13,TRBV7-6,TRBJ1-1,-,TGTGCCAGCAGCTTAGGTCAGGTTTCGGAAGCTTTCTTT,CASSLGQVSEAFF
-,14,TRBV7-9,TRBJ1-6,-,TGTGCCAGCAGCCCGAGCCGTTTTGGATCACCCCTCCACTTT,CASSPSRFGSPLHF
-,16,TRBV5-1,TRBJ2-3,TRBD1,TGCGCCAGTAGACAGGGGATGGGAATTACCACAGATACGCAGTATTTT,CASRQGMGITTDTQYF
-,15,TRBV11-1,TRBJ2-7,TRBD1,TGTGCCAGCAGTTTCACCGGGACAGCTTCCTACGAGCAGTACTTC,CASSFTGTASYEQYF
-,15,TRBV4-2,TRBJ2-5,TRBD2,TGTGCCAGCAGCCAAGGGGGGACTACTCAAGAGACCCAGTACTTC,CASSQGGTTQETQYF
-,10,TRBV20-1,TRBJ1-1,-,TGCAGTGCTCCCGGCAATGAAGCTTTCTTT,CSAPGNEAFF
few,15,TRBV19,TRBJ2-3,-,TGTGCCAGTAGTACAGGACTTACTAACACAGATACGCAGTATTTT,CASSTGLTNTDTQYF
-,14,TRBV2,TRBJ2-1,-,TGTGCCAGCGGGTACACGCGAGCCACCGATGAGCAGTTCTTC,CASGYTRATDEQFF
once,17,TRBV11-2,TRBJ1-1,TRBD1,TGTGCCAGCAGCTTCTACCCACCGGGACAACAGGGGGGTGAAGCTTTCTTT,CASSFYPPGQQGGEAFF
-,15,TRBV19,TRBJ2-3,-,TGTGCCAGTAGTATAGCCCTCGGCAGGGTTGATACGCAGTATTTT,CASSIALGRVDTQYF
-,14,TRBV9,TRBJ2-5,-,TGTGCCAGCAGCGTAGGGGCTAGTGGGGAGACCCAGTACTTC,CASSVGASGETQYF
-,11,TRBV27,TRBJ2-5,-,TGTGCCAGCAGTTCACGCGAGACCCAGTACTTC,CASSSRETQYF
once,17,TRBV19,TRBJ1-1,TRBD1,TGTGCCAGTAGAGAACAGGGGGCTTCCGATCTGAACACTGAAGCTTTCTTT,CASREQGASDLNTEAFF
few,13,TRBV7-9,TRBJ1-4,-,TGTGCCAGCAGCCCCCAAGGGAATGAAAAACTGTTTTTT,CASSPQGNEKLFF
-,14,TRBV28,TRBJ1-4,-,TGTGCCAGCAGTTTACGAAGCCCCGAAGGGAAACTGTTTTTT,CASSLRSPEGKLFF
few,17,TRBV9,TRBJ1-6,TRBD1,TGTGCCAGCAGCGCCCAAAGCCGGGACAGCCCTAATTCACCCCTCCACTTT,CASSAQSRDSPNSPLHF
-,13,TRBV2,TRBJ2-2,-,TGTGCCAGCAGTCCGGAGAATACCGGGGAGCTGTTTTTT,CASSPENTGELFF
-,18,TRBV5-1,TRBJ2-3,TRBD2,TGCGCCAGCAGCTTGGGACTAGCGGGGGGGCCGGTCACAGATACGCAGTATTTT,CASSLGLAGGPVTDTQYF
many,15,TRBV4-2,TRBJ2-7,-,TGTGCCAGCAGCCGTACAGGGGACTTTTCCTACGAGCAGTACTTC,CASSRTGDFSYEQYF
-,14,TRBV19,TRBJ2-1,TRBD2,TGTGCCAGTACCCGGGGGGTCTCCTACAATGAGCAGTTCTTC,CASTRGVSYNEQFF
-,13,TRBV13,TRBJ1-5,-,TGTGCCAGCAGCTCCCGAAGGAATCAGCCCCAGCATTTT,CASSSRRNQPQHF
-,15,TRBV2,TRBJ2-3,TRBD2,TGTGCCAGCAGCGCACTTAGCGGGGGCCCAGATACGCAGTATTTT,CASSALSGGPDTQYF
-,14,TRBV18,TRBJ2-5,-,TGTGCCAGCTCACCACCAGGGCACCAAGAGACCCAGTACTTC,CASSPPGHQETQYF
-,20,TRBV15,TRBJ1-5,TRBD1,TGTGCCACCAGCAGAGAGGGCGGGTTAAATAGGGGACAGGGGGATTGGCCCCAGCATTTT,CATSREGGLNRGQGDWPQHF
-,13,TRBV2,TRBJ1-1,-,TGTGCCAGCGGGGGACATACGAACACTGAAGCTTTCTTT,CASGGHTNTEAFF
-,17,TRBV4-2,TRBJ1-3,-,TGTGCCAGCAGCCAAGTGACTCAGGACAGCTCTGGAAACACCATATATTTT,CASSQVTQDSSGNTIYF
-,16,TRBV18,TRBJ2-2,-,TGTGCCAGCTCACCACCCATCCTTGGTAGGACCGGGGAGCTGTTTTTT,CASSPPILGRTGELFF
-,14,TRBV7-9,TRBJ1-1,TRBD1,TGTGCCAGCAGCCCAGACAGGGGGAACACTGAAGCTTTCTTT,CASSPDRGNTEAFF
-,16,TRBV19,TRBJ1-4,-,TGTGCCAGTAGTAGGGTTCCAGGGCTGACTAATGAAAAACTGTTTTTT,CASSRVPGLTNEKLFF
-,14,TRBV6-1,TRBJ1-1,TRBD1,TGTGCCAGCATCTTTCCCAGGGGGGACACTGAAGCTTTCTTT,CASIFPRGDTEAFF
-,16,TRBV5-1,TRBJ1-1,-,TGCGCCAGCAGCTTGAGGTCTAGCATGAGTGGAACTGAAGCTTTCTTT,CASSLRSSMSGTEAFF
-,14,TRBV7-3,TRBJ1-1,-,TGTGCCAGCAGCTTAAACAGCATGAACACTGAAGCTTTCTTT,CASSLNSMNTEAFF
-,18,TRBV4-3,TRBJ2-2,TRBD2,TGCGCCAGCAGCCAAGTGCGAGCGGGGCCATCGAACACCGGGGAGCTGTTTTTT,CASSQVRAGPSNTGELFF
-,14,TRBV19,TRBJ1-6,-,TGTGCCAGTACCGGACAGCCTTATAATTCACCCCTCCACTTT,CASTGQPYNSPLHF
-,13,TRBV5-1,TRBJ2-7,TRBD1,TGCGCCAGCAGCTTGGGCCAGGGGGTCGAGCAGTACTTC,CASSLGQGVEQYF
once,15,TRBV6-1,TRBJ1-6,-,TGTGCCAGCAGTGCCTCGGACGCCCGAGGTTCACCCCTCCACTTT,CASSASDARGSPLHF
-,15,TRBV10-3,TRBJ2-7,TRBD1,TGTGCCATCAGTTCGACCGGGACAGGGGGCTACGAGCAGTACTTC,CAISSTGTGGYEQYF
-,13,TRBV6-5,TRBJ1-2,-,TGTGCCAGCAGGAAACTTAATCTCTATGGCTACACCTTC,CASRKLNLYGYTF
-,17,TRBV7-9,TRBJ2-7,TRBD2,TGTGCCAGCAGCTTAACAAGTTCTAGCGGCAGCTCCTACGAGCAGTACTTC,CASSLTSSSGSSYEQYF
-,16,TRBV9,TRBJ2-1,-,TGTGCCAGCAGCCGCTCGTGGGGAGAATCCTACAATGAGCAGTTCTTC,CASSRSWGESYNEQFF
-,15,TRBV4-1,TRBJ1-2,TRBD1,TGCGCCAGCAGCCAAGATCTACGACAGGGGAGAGGCTACACCTTC,CASSQDLRQGRGYTF
-,16,TRBV7-9,TRBJ2-1,-,TGTGCCAGCAGCCAAGAGAAGGGGCCCCTACACGATGAGCAGTTCTTC,CASSQEKGPLHDEQFF
-,14,TRBV7-2,TRBJ2-5,-,TGTGCCAGCAGCTTTAGGTCAGGGAAGGAGACCCAGTACTTC,CASSFRSGKETQYF
-,15,TRBV5-1,TRBJ1-2,TRBD1,TGCGCCAGCAGCCCTCAGGACAGGACAATCAATGGCTACACCTTC,CASSPQDRTINGYTF
-,16,TRBV9,TRBJ2-7,TRBD1,TGTGCCAGCAGCGTAGGATTGGGACAGGGATCCTACGAGCAGTACTTC,CASSVGLGQGSYEQYF
once,14,TRBV29-1,TRBJ2-1,-,TGCAGCTCGCGTGGGGGCCTCTCCTACAATGAGCAGTTCTTC,CSSRGGLSYNEQFF
-,13,TRBV5-1,TRBJ1-3,-,TGCGCCAGCAGCTTGGAAGCTGGAAACACCATATATTTT,CASSLEAGNTIYF